Listed here is a single T cell receptor beta chain. These data are taken from a study of monozygotic twins with inflammatory bowel disease. Looked up from germline, CDR1 is SGHTA and CDR2 is FQGNSA. This CDR3 region has 14 residues. TCRdb derives one entry per CDR3 protein from the 5' RACE reads, leaving out DNA. This sample contains roughly 140,000 distinct CDR3 sequences. The clonotype was recovered from a human donor with ulcerative colitis or Crohn's disease, or a healthy co-twin of an affected twin (not recorded which). Sequencing input: blood. This chain joins TRBV7-2 and TRBJ1-1; absent DNA, TCRdb's TRBD1 call cannot be checked. Here the CDR3 reads CASSLQGDNTEAFF.